These T cell receptor beta chains were read from a single sample in a study of T cell responses to AZD1222 COVID-19 vaccine. The method was immunoSEQ multiplex PCR; TCRdb's version includes in-frame clones alone and lacks a portion of them. The sample gives 110,000 to 150,000 clones, approximately 90% of which show up once; about 1.9% is in the top ten. The sequences come from peripheral blood, collected 28 days after the second AZD1222 dose. The origin of the receptors is an adult who received the AZD1222 COVID-19 vaccine. Each CDR3 is given with its conserved first and last residue. Fields, in order: J gene, V gene, CDR3 protein.

j_call: TRBJ1-5
v_call: TRBV10-3
cdr3_aa: CAISRSSNQPQHF

j_call: TRBJ2-1
v_call: TRBV9
cdr3_aa: CASSLRGIEQFF

j_call: TRBJ1-2
v_call: TRBV5-1
cdr3_aa: CASSVGQAPRHGYTF

j_call: TRBJ1-2
v_call: TRBV7-9
cdr3_aa: CASSLVGALTGYTF

j_call: TRBJ2-7
v_call: TRBV6-1
cdr3_aa: CASSEGQGNSYEQYF

j_call: TRBJ2-3
v_call: TRBV4-2
cdr3_aa: CASSLQAGATDTQYF

j_call: TRBJ2-7
v_call: TRBV27
cdr3_aa: CASSPGQGPYEQYF

j_call: TRBJ1-2
v_call: TRBV5-6
cdr3_aa: CASSSEGAVIVYGYTF

j_call: TRBJ2-3
v_call: TRBV7-8
cdr3_aa: CASSDQFSTDTQYF

j_call: TRBJ1-3
v_call: TRBV5-1
cdr3_aa: CASAPGQGTNTIYF

j_call: TRBJ1-6
v_call: TRBV27
cdr3_aa: CASSPWGSPLHF

j_call: TRBJ2-7
v_call: TRBV4-1
cdr3_aa: CASSQTPGQGNEQYF

j_call: TRBJ1-2
v_call: TRBV27
cdr3_aa: CASSFAGTGVKGGYTF

j_call: TRBJ1-1
v_call: TRBV29-1
cdr3_aa: CSIQGNTEAFF

j_call: TRBJ2-3
v_call: TRBV9
cdr3_aa: CASSEGDTQYF

j_call: TRBJ2-7
v_call: TRBV10-3
cdr3_aa: CATGDPYEQYF

j_call: TRBJ1-5
v_call: TRBV6-5
cdr3_aa: CASRLDSNQPQHF

j_call: TRBJ2-1
v_call: TRBV3-1/TRBV3-2
cdr3_aa: CASSQAGDRKQFF

j_call: TRBJ2-1
v_call: TRBV5-4
cdr3_aa: CASSPPGLASHNEQFF

j_call: TRBJ1-3
v_call: TRBV28
cdr3_aa: CASRFSGNTIYF

j_call: TRBJ1-3
v_call: TRBV10-2
cdr3_aa: CASSESPDRGENTIYF